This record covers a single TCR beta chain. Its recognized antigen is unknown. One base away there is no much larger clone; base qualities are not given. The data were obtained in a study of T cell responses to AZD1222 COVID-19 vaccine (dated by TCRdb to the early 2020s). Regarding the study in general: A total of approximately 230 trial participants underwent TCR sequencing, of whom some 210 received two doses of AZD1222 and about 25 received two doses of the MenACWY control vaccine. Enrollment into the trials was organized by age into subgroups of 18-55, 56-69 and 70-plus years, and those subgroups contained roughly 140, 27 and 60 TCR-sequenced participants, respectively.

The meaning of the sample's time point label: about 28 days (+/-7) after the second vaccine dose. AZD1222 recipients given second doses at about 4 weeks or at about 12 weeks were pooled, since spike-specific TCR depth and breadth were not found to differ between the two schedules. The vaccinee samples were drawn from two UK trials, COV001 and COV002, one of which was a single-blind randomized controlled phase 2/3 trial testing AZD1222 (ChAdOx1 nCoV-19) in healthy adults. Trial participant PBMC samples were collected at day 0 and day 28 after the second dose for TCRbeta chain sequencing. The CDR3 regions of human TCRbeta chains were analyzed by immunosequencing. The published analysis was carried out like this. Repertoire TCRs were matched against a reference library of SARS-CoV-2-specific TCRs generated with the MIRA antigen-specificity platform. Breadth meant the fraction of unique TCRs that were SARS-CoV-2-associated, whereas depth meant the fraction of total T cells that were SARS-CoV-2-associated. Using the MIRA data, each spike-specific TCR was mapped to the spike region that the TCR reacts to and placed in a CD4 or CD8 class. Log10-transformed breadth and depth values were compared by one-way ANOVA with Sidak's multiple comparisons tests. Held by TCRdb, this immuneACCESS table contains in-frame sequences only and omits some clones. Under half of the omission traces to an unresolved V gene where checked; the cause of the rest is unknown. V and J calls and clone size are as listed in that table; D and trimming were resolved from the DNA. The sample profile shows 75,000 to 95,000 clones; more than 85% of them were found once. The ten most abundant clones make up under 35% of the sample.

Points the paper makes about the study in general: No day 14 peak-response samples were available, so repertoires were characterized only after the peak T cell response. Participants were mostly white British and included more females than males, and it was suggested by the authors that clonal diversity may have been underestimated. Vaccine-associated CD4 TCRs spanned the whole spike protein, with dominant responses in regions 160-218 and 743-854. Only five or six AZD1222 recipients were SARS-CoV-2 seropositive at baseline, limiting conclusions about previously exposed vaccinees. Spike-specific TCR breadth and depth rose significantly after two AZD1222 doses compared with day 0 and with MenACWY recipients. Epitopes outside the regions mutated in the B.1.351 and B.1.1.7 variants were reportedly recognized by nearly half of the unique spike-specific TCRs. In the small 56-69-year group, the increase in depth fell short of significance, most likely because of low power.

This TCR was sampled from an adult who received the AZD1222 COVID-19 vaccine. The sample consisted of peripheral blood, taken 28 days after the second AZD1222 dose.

The CDR3 protein is CASSSRDRDTQYF. The DNA sequence is TGTGCCAGCAGCTCTAGGGACCGAGATACGCAGTATTTT. The rearrangement combines TRBV7-2 with TRBJ2-3, with the D call tentatively TRBD1 or TRBD2, each fitting 5 bases. CDR1 is given as SGHTA and CDR2 as FQGNSA, both from the germline V gene. Deletion took 4 bases off V and 5 bases off J, with a span of 10 bases between the germline ends. The CDR3 starts with the cysteine, ends with the phenylalanine, and has 13 residues. The kept DNA is CDR3 alone, 39 bases in frame from the first base.